The rows below give T cell receptor beta chains drawn from one sample of a study of T cells after yellow fever vaccination. Using its own MiXCR run on the 5' RACE reads, TCRdb lists one record per CDR3 protein. The sample records about 400,000 distinct CDR3 sequences, roughly 6.1% being singletons. Sequencing was performed on PBMCs, taken 5 days after the yellow fever booster vaccination. The receptors come from a young man who received the YFV17D yellow fever vaccine. The CDR3 runs from the conserved cysteine through the conserved F or W. Each record gives: J gene, V gene, clone size, D gene, CDR3 DNA, CDR3 protein. The D gene is left open where the match is weak. The size field is filled for only some rows; it gives once, few, many or a size class.

J: TRBJ1-3; V: TRBV20-1; size: many; D: TRBD1; DNA: TGCAGTGCTAGAGTGACAGGGGGAGGTGCTGGAAACACCATATATTTT; CDR3: CSARVTGGGAGNTIYF
J: TRBJ1-2; V: TRBV20-1; size: many; D: NA; DNA: TGCAGTGCTAGCCCTACGGAGAACTATGGCTACACCTTC; CDR3: CSASPTENYGYTF
J: TRBJ1-5; V: TRBV5-4; size: many; D: TRBD1; DNA: TGTGCCAGCAGCCTCGGTGGGACAGGGGATAATCAGCCCCAGCATTTT; CDR3: CASSLGGTGDNQPQHF
J: TRBJ2-7; V: TRBV2; size: NA; D: NA; DNA: TGTGCCAGCAGTGCGACAGGTAACTCCTACGAGCAGTACTTC; CDR3: CASSATGNSYEQYF
J: TRBJ2-2; V: TRBV4-3; size: NA; D: NA; DNA: TGCGCCAGCAGCCAAGATCACCCAGCGAACACCGGGGAGCTGTTTTTT; CDR3: CASSQDHPANTGELFF
J: TRBJ1-5; V: TRBV20-1; size: NA; D: NA; DNA: TGCAGTGTGGGCAGGCCCAATCAGCCCCAGCATTTT; CDR3: CSVGRPNQPQHF
J: TRBJ2-3; V: TRBV7-3; size: many; D: NA; DNA: TGTGCCAGCAGTCAAAACCGGCAGGATACGCAGTATTTT; CDR3: CASSQNRQDTQYF
J: TRBJ2-3; V: TRBV27; size: few; D: TRBD2; DNA: TGTGCCAGCGGACGACTAGCGGGAGCAGATACGCAGTATTTT; CDR3: CASGRLAGADTQYF
J: TRBJ2-1; V: TRBV7-2; size: few; D: NA; DNA: TGTGCCAGCAGCTCCAGAGGGGAGCAGTTCTTC; CDR3: CASSSRGEQFF
J: TRBJ2-7; V: TRBV29-1; size: NA; D: TRBD1; DNA: TGCAGCGTTGCCAAAGGACAGGGGGCGTACGAGCAGTACTTC; CDR3: CSVAKGQGAYEQYF
J: TRBJ2-1; V: TRBV12-3/TRBV12-4; size: few; D: TRBD2; DNA: TGTGCCAGCATGGCTAGCGGGAGGGTTGAGCAGTTCTTC; CDR3: CASMASGRVEQFF
J: TRBJ1-3; V: TRBV20-1; size: few; D: NA; DNA: TGCAGTGCTAGAGCCTCGCAGGGAAACACCATATATTTT; CDR3: CSARASQGNTIYF
J: TRBJ2-1; V: TRBV18; size: many; D: TRBD1; DNA: TGTGCCAGCTCAATGGGACAGGCGCTCTACAATGAGCAGTTCTTC; CDR3: CASSMGQALYNEQFF
J: TRBJ2-7; V: TRBV29-1; size: NA; D: NA; DNA: TGCAGCGTTGAAAAACGTAATTCCTACGAGCAGTACTTC; CDR3: CSVEKRNSYEQYF
J: TRBJ2-1; V: TRBV5-1; size: many; D: TRBD2; DNA: TGCGCCAGCAGCTCGGTGGGAGGGCGAGCCGCGGGGAATGAGCAGTTCTTC; CDR3: CASSSVGGRAAGNEQFF
J: TRBJ2-6; V: TRBV19; size: many; D: NA; DNA: TGTGCCAGTAGTACCGTCGGGTCCGACTCTGGGGCCAACGTCCTGACTTTC; CDR3: CASSTVGSDSGANVLTF
J: TRBJ2-3; V: TRBV20-1; size: many; D: NA; DNA: TGCAGTGCTAACCCCGCGGGACCTTCCTCCGGTACGCAGTATTTT; CDR3: CSANPAGPSSGTQYF
J: TRBJ2-7; V: TRBV28; size: NA; D: TRBD1; DNA: TGTGCCAGCAGTTCCCCCGGACAGGGGGCTCCCTACGAGCAGTACTTC; CDR3: CASSSPGQGAPYEQYF
J: TRBJ2-1; V: TRBV11-2; size: many; D: NA; DNA: TGTGCCAGCAGCTTAGACGAACTGGCCCGGTTCTTC; CDR3: CASSLDELARFF
J: TRBJ2-2; V: TRBV7-2; size: many; D: TRBD2; DNA: TGTGCCAGCAGCTTAGCCCTAGCGGGAGGCGGGGAGCTGTTTTTT; CDR3: CASSLALAGGGELFF
J: TRBJ2-7; V: TRBV6-2/TRBV6-3; size: NA; D: NA; DNA: TGTGCCAGCAGTTTCCCGAAGGACGAGCAGTACTTC; CDR3: CASSFPKDEQYF
J: TRBJ2-2; V: TRBV7-9; size: many; D: NA; DNA: TGTGCCAGCACCTTGGAGGGGGAGCTGTTTTTT; CDR3: CASTLEGELFF
J: TRBJ2-7; V: TRBV19; size: few; D: NA; DNA: TGTGCCAGTAGTATGGGCGGCAGTACCTACGAGCAGTACTTC; CDR3: CASSMGGSTYEQYF
J: TRBJ2-1; V: TRBV7-2; size: many; D: NA; DNA: TGTGCCAGCAGCTTAGTATTGCGGGCCTCCTACAATGAGCAGTTCTTC; CDR3: CASSLVLRASYNEQFF
J: TRBJ2-5; V: TRBV10-3; size: few; D: TRBD1; DNA: TGTGCCACTACCGACAGGGGGTTACGGGAGACCCAGTACTTC; CDR3: CATTDRGLRETQYF
J: TRBJ1-6; V: TRBV19; size: few; D: TRBD1; DNA: TGTGCCAGTAGTACCGGGACAGGGGTGAATAATTCACCCCTCCACTTT; CDR3: CASSTGTGVNNSPLHF
J: TRBJ2-5; V: TRBV5-1; size: NA; D: NA; DNA: TGCGCCAGCAGCCCCGGTAGGGTTGAGACCCAGTACTTC; CDR3: CASSPGRVETQYF
J: TRBJ2-6; V: TRBV6-2/TRBV6-3; size: NA; D: NA; DNA: TGTGCCAGCAGTTGGAACAGGGTCCCCTCCAACGTCCTGACTTTC; CDR3: CASSWNRVPSNVLTF
J: TRBJ1-5; V: TRBV20-1; size: few; D: NA; DNA: TGCAGTGCCTTAACCGGGACACGTAATCAGCCCCAGCATTTT; CDR3: CSALTGTRNQPQHF
J: TRBJ2-3; V: TRBV20-1; size: many; D: TRBD2; DNA: TGCAGTGCTAGACAGTGGACTAGCGGGAGTCATGATACGCAGTATTTT; CDR3: CSARQWTSGSHDTQYF
J: TRBJ1-2; V: TRBV20-1; size: NA; D: TRBD1; DNA: TGCAGTGCTGGACGACAGGGAAGGAGAATAAGGGGCTACACCTTC; CDR3: CSAGRQGRRIRGYTF
J: TRBJ2-7; V: TRBV6-2/TRBV6-3; size: few; D: TRBD1; DNA: TGTGCCAGCAGTAACAAGATGGACAGGGGCTTCTACGAGCAGTACTTC; CDR3: CASSNKMDRGFYEQYF
J: TRBJ1-2; V: TRBV7-6; size: NA; D: NA; DNA: TGTGCCAGCAGCTTAGCCCCGCAGGGGAGGGAGGGCTACACCTTC; CDR3: CASSLAPQGREGYTF
J: TRBJ2-1; V: TRBV18; size: few; D: NA; DNA: TGTGCCAGCTCACGGGCCCAGAATGAGCAGTTCTTC; CDR3: CASSRAQNEQFF
J: TRBJ2-7; V: TRBV7-2; size: NA; D: NA; DNA: TGTGCCAGCAGCTCCCAGAAAGGGCCCTACGAGCAGTACTTC; CDR3: CASSSQKGPYEQYF
J: TRBJ2-6; V: TRBV19; size: few; D: NA; DNA: TGTGCCAGTAGTATAGGGGGGGCCGGGGCCAACGTCCTGACTTTC; CDR3: CASSIGGAGANVLTF
J: TRBJ1-1; V: TRBV14; size: few; D: NA; DNA: TGTGCCAGCAGGTCGGCCCCCCCCACTGAAGCTTTCTTT; CDR3: CASRSAPPTEAFF
J: TRBJ2-7; V: TRBV10-3; size: many; D: NA; DNA: TGTGCCATCTTGGGGGGTGGCTCCTACGAGCAGTACTTC; CDR3: CAILGGGSYEQYF
J: TRBJ1-2; V: TRBV20-1; size: many; D: TRBD1; DNA: TGCAGTGCTAGATCGGGACAGAACTATGGCTACACCTTC; CDR3: CSARSGQNYGYTF
J: TRBJ2-7; V: TRBV3-1; size: NA; D: TRBD2; DNA: TGTGCCAGCGGTCGGACAGGGGGGACTAGCGGGAGCTACGAGCAGTACTTC; CDR3: CASGRTGGTSGSYEQYF
J: TRBJ2-3; V: TRBV10-1; size: few; D: TRBD2; DNA: TGCGCCAGCAGTGTTACTAGCGGGCGGACAGATACGCAGTATTTT; CDR3: CASSVTSGRTDTQYF
J: TRBJ2-3; V: TRBV18; size: few; D: TRBD2; DNA: TGTGCCAGCTCACCTCAGAGACTAGCGACTAGCACAGATACGCAGTATTTT; CDR3: CASSPQRLATSTDTQYF
J: TRBJ2-1; V: TRBV12-3/TRBV12-4; size: NA; D: NA; DNA: TGTGCCAGCAGTTTAGCGGGGACCCTCGTTCAAGTGCAGTTCTTC; CDR3: CASSLAGTLVQVQFF
J: TRBJ2-7; V: TRBV5-4; size: few; D: NA; DNA: TGTGCCAGCAGCTTGGAAAGGGACTTGTACGAGCAGTACTTC; CDR3: CASSLERDLYEQYF
J: TRBJ1-1; V: TRBV20-1; size: NA; D: TRBD1; DNA: TGCAGGGGGGGACAGGGCGGAGGGAACACTGAAGCTTTCTTT; CDR3: CRGGQGGGNTEAFF
J: TRBJ2-7; V: TRBV28; size: NA; D: TRBD2; DNA: TGTGCCAGCAGTTTAAGCGGGGCCAGCGACGAGCAGTACTTC; CDR3: CASSLSGASDEQYF
J: TRBJ2-2; V: TRBV5-1; size: many; D: TRBD2; DNA: TGCGCCAGCAGCTTCACTAGCGGGAGGAACACCGGGGAGCTGTTTTTT; CDR3: CASSFTSGRNTGELFF
J: TRBJ2-3; V: TRBV18; size: NA; D: TRBD1; DNA: TGTGCCAGCTCACCAGGAAGGGGGCGGCTTGCAGATACGCAGTATTTT; CDR3: CASSPGRGRLADTQYF
J: TRBJ1-4; V: TRBV15; size: many; D: NA; DNA: TGTGCCACCAGCAGAGGTTTCGGAGAAAAACTGTTTTTT; CDR3: CATSRGFGEKLFF
J: TRBJ2-1; V: TRBV24-1; size: few; D: TRBD2; DNA: TGTGCCACCAGTGACCCTATAATTCCGGGACTAGCGGGAGGGCGAGATGAGCAGTTCTTC; CDR3: CATSDPIIPGLAGGRDEQFF